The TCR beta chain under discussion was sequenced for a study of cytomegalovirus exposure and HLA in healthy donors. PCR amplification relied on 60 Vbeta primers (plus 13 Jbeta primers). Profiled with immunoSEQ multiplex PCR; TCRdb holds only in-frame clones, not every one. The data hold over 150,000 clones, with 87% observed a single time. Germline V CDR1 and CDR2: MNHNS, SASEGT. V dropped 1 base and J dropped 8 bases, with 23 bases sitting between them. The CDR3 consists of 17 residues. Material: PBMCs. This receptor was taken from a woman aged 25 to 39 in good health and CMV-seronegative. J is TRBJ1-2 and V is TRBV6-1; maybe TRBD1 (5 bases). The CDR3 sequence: CASSEEGWGRAAKGYTF. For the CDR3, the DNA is TGTGCCAGCAGTGAAGAAGGGTGGGGCAGGGCGGCGAAAGGCTACACCTTC.